Listed below are T cell receptor beta chains from one sample, sequenced in a study of regulatory T cells in long-lasting Graves disease. TCRdb re-called the multiplex PCR reads through MiXCR, storing one row per CDR3 protein. Of roughly 360,000 distinct CDR3 sequences in the sample, approximately 23% were seen once. The sample was peripheral blood mononuclear cells (PBMCs), taken when the disease was refractory, from a patient treated with antithyroid drugs. The receptors stem from a woman aged 40 to 55 with Graves disease. The CDR3 runs from the conserved cysteine through the conserved F or W. The order of the fields is clone size, D gene, CDR3 length, J gene, V gene, CDR3 DNA, CDR3 protein. A D gene is named only where the DNA matches it firmly. The size field is filled for only some rows; it gives once, few, many or a size class.

clone size: many; D gene: TRBD2; CDR3 length: 16; J gene: TRBJ2-5; V gene: TRBV20-1; CDR3 DNA: TGCAGTGCTCCTTCCTTACTAGCGGGTTACCAAGAGACCCAGTACTTC; CDR3 protein: CSAPSLLAGYQETQYF
clone size: -; D gene: TRBD2; CDR3 length: 14; J gene: TRBJ2-7; V gene: TRBV20-1; CDR3 DNA: TGCAGTGCCCCAAAGGGAGGGCACTCCTACGAGCAGTACTTC; CDR3 protein: CSAPKGGHSYEQYF
clone size: -; D gene: TRBD2; CDR3 length: 17; J gene: TRBJ2-3; V gene: TRBV12-3/TRBV12-4; CDR3 DNA: TGTGCCAGCAGTTTCTTCCGGGCGGGAGCGACCACAGATACGCAGTATTTT; CDR3 protein: CASSFFRAGATTDTQYF
clone size: few; D gene: TRBD1; CDR3 length: 16; J gene: TRBJ1-3; V gene: TRBV7-8; CDR3 DNA: TGTGCCAGCAGCTTACCGGGACAGATTTCTGGAAACACCATATATTTT; CDR3 protein: CASSLPGQISGNTIYF
clone size: many; D gene: -; CDR3 length: 14; J gene: TRBJ1-5; V gene: TRBV20-1; CDR3 DNA: TGCAGTGCTAGAGTCAGCACTAGCAATCAGCCCCAGCATTTT; CDR3 protein: CSARVSTSNQPQHF
clone size: few; D gene: TRBD1; CDR3 length: 16; J gene: TRBJ1-2; V gene: TRBV5-1; CDR3 DNA: TGCGCCAGCAGCTTCGACAGGGAAGTAAGGAGCTATGGCTACACCTTC; CDR3 protein: CASSFDREVRSYGYTF
clone size: -; D gene: TRBD1; CDR3 length: 13; J gene: TRBJ1-2; V gene: TRBV9; CDR3 DNA: TGTGCCAGCAGCTCAGACAGGGTTGGTGGCTACACCTTC; CDR3 protein: CASSSDRVGGYTF
clone size: many; D gene: -; CDR3 length: 14; J gene: TRBJ2-7; V gene: TRBV28; CDR3 DNA: TGTGCCAGCAGTGCAGCGGGACAGAGCTACGAGCAGTACTTC; CDR3 protein: CASSAAGQSYEQYF
clone size: many; D gene: -; CDR3 length: 14; J gene: TRBJ2-5; V gene: TRBV6-5; CDR3 DNA: TGTGCCAGCAGTTATGGGACTCCACAAGAGACCCAGTACTTC; CDR3 protein: CASSYGTPQETQYF
clone size: many; D gene: TRBD1; CDR3 length: 14; J gene: TRBJ1-5; V gene: TRBV12-3/TRBV12-4; CDR3 DNA: TGTGCCAGCAGCGCGACAGGGGATAATCAGCCCCAGCATTTT; CDR3 protein: CASSATGDNQPQHF
clone size: -; D gene: TRBD2; CDR3 length: 15; J gene: TRBJ2-3; V gene: TRBV29-1; CDR3 DNA: TGCAGCATCGCCGGGACTAGTAGGTCCACAGATACGCAGTATTTT; CDR3 protein: CSIAGTSRSTDTQYF
clone size: many; D gene: TRBD1; CDR3 length: 15; J gene: TRBJ1-4; V gene: TRBV10-3; CDR3 DNA: TGTGCCATCAGTGAGTCAGGGACAGGGAGTGAAAAACTGTTTTTT; CDR3 protein: CAISESGTGSEKLFF
clone size: many; D gene: TRBD2; CDR3 length: 14; J gene: TRBJ2-2; V gene: TRBV24-1; CDR3 DNA: TGTGCCACCAGTGAAGGGACTAGTGCCGGGGAGCTGTTTTTT; CDR3 protein: CATSEGTSAGELFF
clone size: few; D gene: -; CDR3 length: 15; J gene: TRBJ2-7; V gene: TRBV12-3/TRBV12-4; CDR3 DNA: TGTGCCAGCAGTACAACCGGGACTGGTTTCTACGAGCAGTACTTC; CDR3 protein: CASSTTGTGFYEQYF
clone size: many; D gene: TRBD1; CDR3 length: 14; J gene: TRBJ1-2; V gene: TRBV2; CDR3 DNA: TGTGCCAGCAGACCGGGACAGAGACCATATGGCTACACCTTC; CDR3 protein: CASRPGQRPYGYTF
clone size: few; D gene: -; CDR3 length: 14; J gene: TRBJ1-3; V gene: TRBV7-9; CDR3 DNA: TGTGCCAGCAGCCCAGGACTCGCGGGAAACACCATATATTTT; CDR3 protein: CASSPGLAGNTIYF
clone size: -; D gene: -; CDR3 length: 16; J gene: TRBJ2-7; V gene: TRBV10-3; CDR3 DNA: TGTGCCATCAGTGAGACGCATAGCAGCCCGGCGGGGGAGCAGTACTTC; CDR3 protein: CAISETHSSPAGEQYF